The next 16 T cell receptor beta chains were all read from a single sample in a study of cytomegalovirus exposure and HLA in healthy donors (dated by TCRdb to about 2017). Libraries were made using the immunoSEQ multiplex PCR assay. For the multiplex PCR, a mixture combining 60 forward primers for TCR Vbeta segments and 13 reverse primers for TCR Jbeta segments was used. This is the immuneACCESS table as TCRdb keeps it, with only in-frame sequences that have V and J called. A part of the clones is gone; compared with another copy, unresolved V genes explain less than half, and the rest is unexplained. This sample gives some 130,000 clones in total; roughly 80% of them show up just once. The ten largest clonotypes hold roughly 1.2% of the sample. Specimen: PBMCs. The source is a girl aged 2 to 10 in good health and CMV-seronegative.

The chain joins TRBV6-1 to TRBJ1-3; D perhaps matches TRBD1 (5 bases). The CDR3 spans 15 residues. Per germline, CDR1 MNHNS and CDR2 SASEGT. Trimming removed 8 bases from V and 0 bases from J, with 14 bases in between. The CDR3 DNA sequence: TGTGCCAGCGTGGGGCCGCCGAGCTCTGGAAACACCATATATTTT. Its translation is CASVGPPSSGNTIYF.

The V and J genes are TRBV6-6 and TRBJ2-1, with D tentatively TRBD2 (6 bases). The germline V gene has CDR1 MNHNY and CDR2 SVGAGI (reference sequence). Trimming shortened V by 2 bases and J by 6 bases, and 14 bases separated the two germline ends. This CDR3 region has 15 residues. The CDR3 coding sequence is TGTGCCAGCAGTTACAGTAGCGGAGTTATCAATGAGCAGTTCTTC. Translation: CASSYSSGVINEQFF.

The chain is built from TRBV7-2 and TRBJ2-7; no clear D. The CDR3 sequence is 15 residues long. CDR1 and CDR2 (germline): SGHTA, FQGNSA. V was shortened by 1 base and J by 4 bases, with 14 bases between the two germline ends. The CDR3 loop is CASSLGGGTQYEQYF. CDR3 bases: TGTGCCAGCAGCTTAGGAGGCGGAACTCAGTACGAGCAGTACTTC.

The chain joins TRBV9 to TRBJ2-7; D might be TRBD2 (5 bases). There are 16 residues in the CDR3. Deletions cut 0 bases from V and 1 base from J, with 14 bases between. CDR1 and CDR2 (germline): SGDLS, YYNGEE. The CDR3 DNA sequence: TGTGCCAGCAGCGTAGCAATCACAGCGGAGTCCTACGAGCAGTACTTC. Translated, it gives CASSVAITAESYEQYF.

In DNA form, the CDR3 reads TGCGCCAGCAGTCTTAGCGGGGGGGCGCAAGAGACCCAGTACTTC. Protein sequence: CASSLSGGAQETQYF. The rearrangement uses TRBV10-2 and TRBJ2-5; 11 bases fit TRBD2. The CDR3 runs 15 residues. CDR1 and CDR2 from the germline V gene are WSHSY and SAAADI. Trimming took 5 bases from V and 2 from J; bases not matched to a gene: 4.

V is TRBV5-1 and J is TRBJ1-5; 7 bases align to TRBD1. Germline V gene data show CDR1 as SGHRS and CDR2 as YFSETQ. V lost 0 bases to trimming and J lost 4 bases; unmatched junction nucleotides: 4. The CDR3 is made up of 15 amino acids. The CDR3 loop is CASSLEGQKNQPQHF. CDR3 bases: TGCGCCAGCAGCTTGGAGGGACAGAAAAATCAGCCCCAGCATTTT.

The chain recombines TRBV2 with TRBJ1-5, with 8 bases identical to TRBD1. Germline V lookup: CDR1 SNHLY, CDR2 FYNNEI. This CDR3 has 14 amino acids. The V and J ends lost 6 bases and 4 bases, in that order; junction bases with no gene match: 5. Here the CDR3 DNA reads TGTGCCAGCAGCGCGGACAGGGAAAATCAGCCCCAGCATTTT. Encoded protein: CASSADRENQPQHF.

The CDR3 sequence is CASSTERRVDLNEKLFF. The CDR3 coding sequence is TGTGCCAGTAGCACCGAGCGCAGGGTGGATCTTAATGAAAAACTGTTTTTT. The chain couples TRBV19 to TRBJ1-4; maybe TRBD1 (5 bases). From germline, CDR1 is LNHDA and CDR2 SQIVND (reference sequence). The CDR3 sequence is 17 residues long. Trimming took off 6 bases at V and 4 bases at J, with 21 bases between the two ends.

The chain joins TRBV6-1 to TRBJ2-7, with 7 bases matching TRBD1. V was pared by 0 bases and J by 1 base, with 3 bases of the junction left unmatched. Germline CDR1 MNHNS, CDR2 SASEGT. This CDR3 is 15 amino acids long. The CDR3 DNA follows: TGTGCCAGCAGTGAAGCCCAGGGACAGTCCTACGAGCAGTACTTC. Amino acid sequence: CASSEAQGQSYEQYF.

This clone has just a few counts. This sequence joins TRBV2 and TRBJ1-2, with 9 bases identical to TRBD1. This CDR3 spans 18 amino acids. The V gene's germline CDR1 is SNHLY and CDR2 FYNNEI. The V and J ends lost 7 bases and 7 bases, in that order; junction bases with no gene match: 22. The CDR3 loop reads CASTSIDRRQGEVSGYTF. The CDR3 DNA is TGTGCCAGCACATCCATCGACAGGCGACAGGGGGAAGTAAGTGGCTACACCTTC.

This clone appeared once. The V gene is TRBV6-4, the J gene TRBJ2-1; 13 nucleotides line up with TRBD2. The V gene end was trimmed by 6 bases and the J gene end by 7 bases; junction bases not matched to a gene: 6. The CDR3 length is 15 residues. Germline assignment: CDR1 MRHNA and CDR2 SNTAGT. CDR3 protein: CASSVLAGGPNEQFF. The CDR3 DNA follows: TGTGCCAGCAGCGTACTAGCGGGAGGGCCGAATGAGCAGTTCTTC.

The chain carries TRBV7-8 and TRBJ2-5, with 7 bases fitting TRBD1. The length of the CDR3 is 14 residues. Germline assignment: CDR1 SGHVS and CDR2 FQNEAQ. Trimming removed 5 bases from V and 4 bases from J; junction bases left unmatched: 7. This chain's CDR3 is CASSIRGIGETQYF. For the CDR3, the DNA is TGTGCCAGCAGCATCAGGGGGATCGGAGAGACCCAGTACTTC.

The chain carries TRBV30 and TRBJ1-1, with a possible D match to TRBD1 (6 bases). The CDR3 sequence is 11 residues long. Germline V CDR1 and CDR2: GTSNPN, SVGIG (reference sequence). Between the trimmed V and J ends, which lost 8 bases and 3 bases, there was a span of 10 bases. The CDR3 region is CAGGQYTEAFF. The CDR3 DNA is TGTGCCGGCGGACAGTACACTGAAGCTTTCTTT.

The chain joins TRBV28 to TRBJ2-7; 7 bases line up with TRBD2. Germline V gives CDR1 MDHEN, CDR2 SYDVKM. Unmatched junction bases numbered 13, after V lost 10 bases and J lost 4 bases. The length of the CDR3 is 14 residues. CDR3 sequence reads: CATKREDGGYEQYF. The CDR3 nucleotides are TGTGCCACCAAGAGAGAGGACGGGGGGTACGAGCAGTACTTC.

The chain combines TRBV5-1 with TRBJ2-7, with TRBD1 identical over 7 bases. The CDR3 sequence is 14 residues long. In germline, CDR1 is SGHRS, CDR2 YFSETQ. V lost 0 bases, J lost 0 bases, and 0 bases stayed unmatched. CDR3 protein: CASSLGDSSYEQYF. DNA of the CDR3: TGCGCCAGCAGCTTGGGGGACAGCTCCTACGAGCAGTACTTC.

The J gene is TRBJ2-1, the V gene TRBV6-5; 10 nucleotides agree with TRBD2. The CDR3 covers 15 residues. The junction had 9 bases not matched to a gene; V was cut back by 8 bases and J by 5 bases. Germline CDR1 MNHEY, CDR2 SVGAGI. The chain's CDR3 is CASGSGGALDNEQFF. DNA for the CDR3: TGTGCCAGCGGAAGCGGGGGGGCGCTGGACAATGAGCAGTTCTTC.